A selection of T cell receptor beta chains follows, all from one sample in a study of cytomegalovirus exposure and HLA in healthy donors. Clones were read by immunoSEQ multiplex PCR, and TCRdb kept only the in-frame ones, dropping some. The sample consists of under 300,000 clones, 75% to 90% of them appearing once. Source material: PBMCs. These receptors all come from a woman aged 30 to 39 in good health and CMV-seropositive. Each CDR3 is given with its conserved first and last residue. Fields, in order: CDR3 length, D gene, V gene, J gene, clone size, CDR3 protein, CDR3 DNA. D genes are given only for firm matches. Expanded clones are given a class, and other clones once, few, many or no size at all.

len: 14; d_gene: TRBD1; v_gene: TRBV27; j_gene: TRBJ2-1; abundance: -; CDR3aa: CASSSQQGAYEQFF; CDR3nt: TGTGCCAGCAGTTCGCAACAGGGGGCCTATGAGCAGTTCTTC
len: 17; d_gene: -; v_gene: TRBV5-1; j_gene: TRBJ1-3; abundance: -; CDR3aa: CASSLVGGSLAGNTIYF; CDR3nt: TGCGCCAGCAGCTTGGTTGGAGGGAGCTTAGCTGGAAACACCATATATTTT
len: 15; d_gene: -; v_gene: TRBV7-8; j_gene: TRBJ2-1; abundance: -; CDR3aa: CASRVGSGSDNEQFF; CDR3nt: TGTGCCAGCAGGGTGGGGTCGGGATCCGACAATGAGCAGTTCTTC
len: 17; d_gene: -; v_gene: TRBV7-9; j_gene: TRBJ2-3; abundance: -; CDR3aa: CASSLKVASASTDTQYF; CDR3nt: TGTGCCAGCAGCTTAAAAGTCGCGTCCGCTAGCACAGATACGCAGTATTTT
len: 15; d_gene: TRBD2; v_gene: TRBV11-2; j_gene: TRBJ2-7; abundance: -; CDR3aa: CASSSPKAGVGEQYF; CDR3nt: TGTGCCAGCAGCTCCCCAAAAGCGGGAGTCGGCGAGCAGTACTTC
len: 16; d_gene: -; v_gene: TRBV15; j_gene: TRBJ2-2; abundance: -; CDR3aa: CATSSGAGLSSGELFF; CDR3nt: TGTGCCACCAGCAGTGGGGCGGGACTGTCGTCGGGGGAGCTGTTTTTT
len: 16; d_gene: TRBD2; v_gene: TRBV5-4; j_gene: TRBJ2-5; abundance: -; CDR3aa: CASSFPSGVDQETQYF; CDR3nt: TGTGCCAGCAGCTTTCCTAGCGGGGTTGACCAAGAGACCCAGTACTTC
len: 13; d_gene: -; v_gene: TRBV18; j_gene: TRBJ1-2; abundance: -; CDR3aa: CASSLEQSYGYTF; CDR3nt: TGTGCCAGCTCCCTGGAGCAGAGCTATGGCTACACCTTC
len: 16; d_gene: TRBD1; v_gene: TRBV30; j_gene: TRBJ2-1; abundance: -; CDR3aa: CAWRGPDRGLLNEQFF; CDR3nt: TGTGCCTGGAGGGGCCCGGACAGGGGGCTTCTCAATGAGCAGTTCTTC
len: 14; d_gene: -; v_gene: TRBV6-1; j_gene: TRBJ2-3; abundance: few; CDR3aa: CASSGRGERDTQYF; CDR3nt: TGTGCCAGCAGTGGCAGGGGGGAACGAGATACGCAGTATTTT
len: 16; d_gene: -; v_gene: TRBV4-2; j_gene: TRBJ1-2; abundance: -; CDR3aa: CASSQRDEGENYGYTF; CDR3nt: TGTGCCAGCAGCCAAAGAGACGAGGGGGAGAACTATGGCTACACCTTC
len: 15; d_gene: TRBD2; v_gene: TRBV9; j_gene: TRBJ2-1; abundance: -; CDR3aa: CASSASSGTYNEQFF; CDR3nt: TGTGCCAGCAGCGCTTCTAGCGGGACCTACAATGAGCAGTTCTTC
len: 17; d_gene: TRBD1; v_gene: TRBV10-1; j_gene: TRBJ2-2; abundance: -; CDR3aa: CASSESIGGIGTGELFF; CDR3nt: TGCGCCAGCAGTGAGTCGATAGGGGGCATTGGCACCGGGGAGCTGTTTTTT
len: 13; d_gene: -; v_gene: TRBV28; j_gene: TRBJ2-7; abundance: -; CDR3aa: CASSPGPTRRQYF; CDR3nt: TGTGCCAGCAGTCCAGGACCGACTAGACGTCAGTACTTC
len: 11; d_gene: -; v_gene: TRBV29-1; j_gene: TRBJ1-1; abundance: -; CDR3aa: CSVERNTEAFF; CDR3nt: TGCAGCGTTGAGCGGAACACTGAAGCTTTCTTT
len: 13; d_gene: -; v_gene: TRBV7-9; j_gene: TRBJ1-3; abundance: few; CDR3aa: CASSSSTANTIYF; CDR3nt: TGTGCCAGCAGCTCATCTACTGCGAACACCATATATTTT
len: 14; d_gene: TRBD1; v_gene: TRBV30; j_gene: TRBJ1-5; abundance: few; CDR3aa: CACGPDRVNQPQHF; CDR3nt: TGTGCCTGCGGTCCGGACAGGGTGAATCAGCCCCAGCATTTT
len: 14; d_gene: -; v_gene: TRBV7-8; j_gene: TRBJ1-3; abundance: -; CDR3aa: CASSLGGLGNTIYF; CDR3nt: TGTGCCAGCAGCTTAGGGGGGCTCGGAAACACCATATATTTT
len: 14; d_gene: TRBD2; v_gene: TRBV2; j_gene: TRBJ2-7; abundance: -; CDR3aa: CASSASSGRGEQYF; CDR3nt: TGTGCCAGCAGTGCTAGTAGCGGGAGGGGCGAGCAGTACTTC
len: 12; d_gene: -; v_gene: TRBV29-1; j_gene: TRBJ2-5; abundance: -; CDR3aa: CSVGAAQETQYF; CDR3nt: TGCAGCGTTGGGGCAGCCCAAGAGACCCAGTACTTC
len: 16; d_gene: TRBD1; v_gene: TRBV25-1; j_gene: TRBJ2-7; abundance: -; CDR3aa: CASSDLRDRANYEQYF; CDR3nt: TGTGCCAGCAGTGACCTTAGGGACAGGGCGAACTACGAGCAGTACTTC
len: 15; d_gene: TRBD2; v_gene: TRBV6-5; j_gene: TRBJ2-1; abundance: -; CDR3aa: CASSYASGGYNEQFF; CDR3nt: TGTGCCAGCAGTTACGCTAGCGGGGGTTACAATGAGCAGTTCTTC
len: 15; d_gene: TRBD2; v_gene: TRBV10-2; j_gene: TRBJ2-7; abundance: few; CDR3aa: CASSDRGGRGYEQYF; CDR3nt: TGCGCCAGCAGTGATAGGGGCGGGAGGGGCTACGAGCAGTACTTC
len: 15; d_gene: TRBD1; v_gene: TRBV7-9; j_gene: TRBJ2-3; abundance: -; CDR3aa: CASSFGQGFTDTQYF; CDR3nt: TGTGCCAGCAGCTTCGGACAGGGTTTCACAGATACGCAGTATTTT